The TCR beta chain described here comes from a study of Graves' ophthalmopathy and Graves' hyperthyroidism. This clonotype was counted many times. TCR beta CDR3 amplification used RNA transcripts. Following a first-round RT-PCR that used HTBI primers, a second-round multiplex PCR was carried out. TCRdb itself ran the multiplex PCR reads through MiXCR, one entry per CDR3 protein. The sample holds 300,000 to 500,000 distinct CDR3 sequences, roughly 15% seen once. V lost 1 base to trimming and J lost 7 bases, with 12 bases between them. Germline V lookup: CDR1 SGHTS, CDR2 YDEGEE. The length of the CDR3 is 15 residues. The evidence that diagnosis relied on was clinical symptoms, serum thyroxine, TRAb, thyroid ultrasound and orbital computed tomography.

Sequenced: peripheral blood. This rearrangement joins TRBV5-8 to TRBJ1-6, with no clear D. This sequence was found in a woman between 18 and 30 years old with stable Graves' hyperthyroidism. In DNA, the CDR3 is TGTGCCAGCAGCTTGAGGGCCGGAATCAATTCACCCCTCCACTTT. As protein: CASSLRAGINSPLHF.